This TCR beta chain was obtained from a study of OX40 agonist ivuxolimab in advanced cancers. The method was immunoSEQ multiplex PCR; TCRdb's version includes in-frame clones alone and lacks a portion of them. The table has 14,000 to 15,000 clones, roughly 80% seen once. V was pared by 1 base and J by 2 bases, with 12 bases between. The CDR3 extends over 16 amino acids. Germline V gene data show CDR1 as SGHDT and CDR2 as YYEEEE. V and J are TRBV5-6 and TRBJ1-4; maybe TRBD1 (5 bases). The sequences come from CD4+ or CD8+ T cells sorted from blood, collected in a trial of the OX40 agonist ivuxolimab. This clonotype was obtained from an adult with an advanced solid tumor such as melanoma, head and neck, liver or kidney cancer. In DNA, the CDR3 is TGTGCCAGCAGCTTGTTCGGTTGGGGGACTAATGAAAAACTGTTTTTT. It encodes CASSLFGWGTNEKLFF.